Listed below are T cell receptor beta chains from one sample, sequenced in a study of blood T cell repertoires in COVID-19. Some clones are missing from TCRdb's copy, which holds only in-frame ones; the method was immunoSEQ multiplex PCR. Here the sample spans about 110,000 clones, more than 80% being singletons. Input material: peripheral blood. These receptor sequences come from a human donor in a cohort sampled during active COVID-19. Each CDR3 is given with its conserved first and last residue. The D gene is left open where the match is weak. Clone size is shown for a subset of rows, as once, few, many or a class of expanded clone.

cdr3_aa cdr3_nt j_call d_call cdr3_length v_call clone_size
CASTPSGRDTDTQYF TGTGCCAGTACCCCTAGCGGGAGAGACACAGATACGCAGTATTTT TRBJ2-3 TRBD2 15 TRBV19 .
CATSEGTGQETQYF TGTGCCACCAGTGAGGGGACAGGACAAGAGACCCAGTACTTC TRBJ2-5 TRBD1 14 TRBV24-1 .
CASRPTGVYYGYTF TGTGCCAGCAGGCCGACAGGAGTCTACTATGGCTACACCTTC TRBJ1-2 . 14 TRBV6-5 .
CASSVSGSLDTQYF TGTGCCAGCAGCGTATCCGGGTCGTTAGATACGCAGTATTTT TRBJ2-3 . 14 TRBV9 .
CASSQGVGSGSEHEQYF TGTGCCAGCAGTCAAGGGGTGGGTAGCGGGAGCGAGCACGAGCAGTACTTC TRBJ2-7 TRBD2 17 TRBV27 once
CAISIQGVQNSPLHF TGTGCCATCAGTATACAGGGGGTACAGAATTCACCCCTCCACTTT TRBJ1-6 TRBD1 15 TRBV10-3 .
CASTTGSNTEAFF TGTGCCAGTACGACAGGGTCGAACACTGAAGCTTTCTTT TRBJ1-1 TRBD1 13 TRBV27 .
CASSFDRGRGTEAFF TGTGCCAGCAGTTTCGACAGGGGGAGGGGCACTGAAGCTTTCTTT TRBJ1-1 TRBD1 15 TRBV28 .
CASSPLPGQGSEQYF TGTGCCAGCTCACCATTGCCCGGACAGGGGAGTGAGCAGTACTTC TRBJ2-7 TRBD1 15 TRBV18 .
CASSPDRGPSYEQYF TGTGCCAGCTCACCAGACAGGGGGCCCTCCTACGAGCAGTACTTC TRBJ2-7 TRBD1 15 TRBV18 .
CASSSGQGMSLYEQYF TGTGCCAGCAGCTCCGGACAGGGTATGTCCTTGTACGAGCAGTACTTC TRBJ2-7 TRBD1 16 TRBV7-9 .
CATSDPGQGGFGANVLTF TGTGCCACCAGTGATCCGGGACAGGGAGGATTCGGGGCCAACGTCCTGACTTTC TRBJ2-6 TRBD1 18 TRBV24-1 .
CASSQDLTGTEAFF TGTGCCAGCAGCCAAGATTTGACAGGGACCGAAGCTTTCTTT TRBJ1-1 TRBD1 14 TRBV14 .
CASSYSPVSYEQYF TGTGCCAGCAGTTACTCTCCCGTCTCCTACGAGCAGTACTTC TRBJ2-7 . 14 TRBV6-6 .
CASSFTGSSGNTIYF TGTGCCAGCAGCTTTACAGGGAGCTCTGGAAACACCATATATTTT TRBJ1-3 . 15 TRBV5-5 .
CASSLVGRGNTEAFF TGCGCCAGCAGCTTGGTTGGACGGGGGAACACTGAAGCTTTCTTT TRBJ1-1 . 15 TRBV5-1 .
CASSSKTGYNSPLHF TGTGCCAGCAGCTCGAAGACAGGGTATAATTCACCCCTCCACTTT TRBJ1-6 TRBD1 15 TRBV5-4 .
CASSLEPTGTSGRAREQYF TGTGCCAGCAGCTTGGAACCAACCGGGACTAGCGGGAGGGCCCGGGAGCAGTACTTC TRBJ2-7 TRBD2 19 TRBV5-6 .
CASRGQGGGYTF TGTGCCAGCAGGGGACAGGGTGGAGGCTACACCTTC TRBJ1-2 TRBD1 12 TRBV27 .
CASSFPDRANSPLHF TGTGCCAGCAGCTTCCCCGACAGAGCTAATTCACCCCTCCACTTT TRBJ1-6 . 15 TRBV5-4 once
CASREQGLYGYTF TGTGCCAGCAGGGAACAGGGTCTTTATGGCTACACCTTC TRBJ1-2 . 13 TRBV13 .
CASSLDTAGGEQYF TGTGCCAGCAGCTTGGATACGGCAGGGGGCGAACAGTACTTC TRBJ2-7 TRBD1 14 TRBV5-4 .
CATSDRDREAFF TGTGCCACCAGTGATCGGGACAGGGAAGCTTTCTTT TRBJ1-1 TRBD1 12 TRBV24-1 .
CASRRRDREGDEQYF TGTGCCAGCAGGCGGAGGGATCGGGAGGGTGACGAGCAGTACTTC TRBJ2-7 TRBD2 15 TRBV13 .
CASSSQGAVAKNIQYF TGTGCCAGCAGTAGTCAAGGGGCTGTGGCCAAAAACATTCAGTACTTC TRBJ2-4 . 16 TRBV5-5 .
CAISEGRGQETQYF TGTGCCATCAGTGAAGGTAGGGGACAAGAGACCCAGTACTTC TRBJ2-5 . 14 TRBV10-3 .
CASSLGQGSGANVLTF TGTGCCAGCAGCTTAGGGCAGGGTTCTGGGGCCAACGTCCTGACTTTC TRBJ2-6 . 16 TRBV13 .
CASSPSGSPDQPQHF TGTGCCAGCAGCCCTTCCGGGTCCCCCGATCAGCCCCAGCATTTT TRBJ1-5 . 15 TRBV7-2 .
CASSLAGQGSGYTF TGCGCCAGCAGCTTGGCCGGGCAGGGCAGTGGCTACACCTTC TRBJ1-2 . 14 TRBV5-1 .
CASSLDRETEAFF TGTGCCAGCAGCCTAGACAGGGAGACTGAAGCTTTCTTT TRBJ1-1 TRBD1 13 TRBV5-5 .
CASSQDSREADSPLHF TGCGCCAGCAGCCAAGATAGCAGGGAGGCGGATTCACCCCTCCACTTT TRBJ1-6 . 16 TRBV4-1 many
CASSPNGLQETQYF TGTGCCAGCAGCCCGAACGGACTACAAGAGACCCAGTACTTC TRBJ2-5 . 14 TRBV7-9 once
CASSLVRAHNYGYTF TGTGCCAGCAGCTTAGTCAGGGCTCATAACTATGGCTACACCTTC TRBJ1-2 . 15 TRBV7-2 .